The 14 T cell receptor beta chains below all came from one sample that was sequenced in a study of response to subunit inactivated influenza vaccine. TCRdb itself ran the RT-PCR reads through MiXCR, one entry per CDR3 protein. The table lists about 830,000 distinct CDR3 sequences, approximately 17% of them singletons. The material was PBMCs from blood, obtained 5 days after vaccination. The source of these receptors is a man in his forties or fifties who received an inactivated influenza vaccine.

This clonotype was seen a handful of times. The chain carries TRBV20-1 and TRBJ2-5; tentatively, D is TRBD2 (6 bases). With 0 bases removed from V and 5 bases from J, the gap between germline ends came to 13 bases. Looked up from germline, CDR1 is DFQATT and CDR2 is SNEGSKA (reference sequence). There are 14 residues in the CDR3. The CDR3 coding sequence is TGCAGTGCTAGAGATCAAGGTGGGGGGGAGACCCAGTACTTC. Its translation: CSARDQGGGETQYF.

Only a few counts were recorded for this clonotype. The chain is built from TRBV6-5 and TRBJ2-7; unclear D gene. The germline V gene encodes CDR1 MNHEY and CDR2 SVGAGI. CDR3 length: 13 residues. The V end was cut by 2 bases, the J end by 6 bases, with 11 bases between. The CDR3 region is CASSYLGTGEQYF. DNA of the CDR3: TGTGCCAGCAGTTACCTGGGTACGGGCGAGCAGTACTTC.

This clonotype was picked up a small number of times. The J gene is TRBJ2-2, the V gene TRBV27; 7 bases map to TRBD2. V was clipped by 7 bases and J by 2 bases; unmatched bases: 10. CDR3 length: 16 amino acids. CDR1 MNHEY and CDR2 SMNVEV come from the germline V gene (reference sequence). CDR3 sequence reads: CASTIAAGDNTGELFF. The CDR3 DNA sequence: TGTGCCAGCACCATTGCTGCGGGAGATAACACCGGGGAGCTGTTTTTT.

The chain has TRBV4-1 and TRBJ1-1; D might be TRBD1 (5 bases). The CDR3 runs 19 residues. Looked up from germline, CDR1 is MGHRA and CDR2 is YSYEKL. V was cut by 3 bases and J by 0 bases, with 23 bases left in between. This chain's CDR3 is CASSHWGNKGRAMNTEAFF. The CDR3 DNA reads TGCGCCAGCAGCCACTGGGGCAACAAGGGCCGCGCCATGAACACTGAAGCTTTCTTT.

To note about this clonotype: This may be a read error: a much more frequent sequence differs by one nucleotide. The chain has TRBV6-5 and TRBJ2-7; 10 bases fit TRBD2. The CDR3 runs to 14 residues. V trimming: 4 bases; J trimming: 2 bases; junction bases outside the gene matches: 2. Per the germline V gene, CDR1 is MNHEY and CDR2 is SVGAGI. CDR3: CASSFSGGTYEQYF. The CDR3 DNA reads TGTGCCAGCAGTTTTAGCGGGGGGACCTACGAGCAGTACTTC.

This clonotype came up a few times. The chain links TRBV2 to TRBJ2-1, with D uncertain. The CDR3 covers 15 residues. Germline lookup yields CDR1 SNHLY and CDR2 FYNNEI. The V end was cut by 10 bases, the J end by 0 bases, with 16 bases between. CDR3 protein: CATRPPGYSYNEQFF. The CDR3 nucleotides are TGTGCCACCCGACCGCCAGGATACTCCTACAATGAGCAGTTCTTC.

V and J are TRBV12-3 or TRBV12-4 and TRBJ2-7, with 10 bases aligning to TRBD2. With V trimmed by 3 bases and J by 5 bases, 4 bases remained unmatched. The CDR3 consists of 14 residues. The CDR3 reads CASSFQRGGDEQYF. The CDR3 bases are TGTGCCAGCAGTTTCCAGCGGGGGGGTGACGAGCAGTACTTC.

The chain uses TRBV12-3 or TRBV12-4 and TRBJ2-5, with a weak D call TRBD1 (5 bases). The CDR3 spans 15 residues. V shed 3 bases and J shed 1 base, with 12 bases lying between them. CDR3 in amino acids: CASSLTRARQETQYF. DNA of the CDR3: TGTGCCAGCAGTTTGACCAGGGCCCGCCAAGAGACCCAGTACTTC.

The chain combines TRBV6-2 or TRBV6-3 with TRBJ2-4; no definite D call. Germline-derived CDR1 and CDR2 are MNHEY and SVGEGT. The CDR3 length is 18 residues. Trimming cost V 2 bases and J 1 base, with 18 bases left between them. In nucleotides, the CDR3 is TGTGCCAGCAGTTACCAACTGATCAGTGTTCAGGCCAAAAACATTCAGTACTTC. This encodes CASSYQLISVQAKNIQYF.

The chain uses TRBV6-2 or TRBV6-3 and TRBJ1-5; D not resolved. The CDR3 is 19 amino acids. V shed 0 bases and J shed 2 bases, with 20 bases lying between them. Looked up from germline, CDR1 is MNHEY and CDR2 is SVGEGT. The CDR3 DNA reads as TGTGCCAGCAGTTACTCGGGCAATTCCCAGAGGTGGGGCAATCAGCCCCAGCATTTT. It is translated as CASSYSGNSQRWGNQPQHF.

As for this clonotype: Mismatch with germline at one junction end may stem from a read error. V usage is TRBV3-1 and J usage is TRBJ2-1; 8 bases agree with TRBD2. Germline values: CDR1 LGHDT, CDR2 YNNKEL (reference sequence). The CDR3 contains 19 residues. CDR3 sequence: CACRPREGGFSGNRNEQFF. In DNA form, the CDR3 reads TGTGCCTGCAGGCCTCGGGAAGGGGGATTTAGCGGGAACCGCAATGAGCAGTTCTTC.

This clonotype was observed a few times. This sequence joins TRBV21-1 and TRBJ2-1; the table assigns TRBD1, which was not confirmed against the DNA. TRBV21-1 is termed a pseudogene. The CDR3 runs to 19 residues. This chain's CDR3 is CASSNRGTPRRKGANEQFF. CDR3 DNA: TGTGCCAGCAGCAACCGAGGGACTCCCCGGAGAAAGGGGGCCAATGAGCAGTTCTTC.

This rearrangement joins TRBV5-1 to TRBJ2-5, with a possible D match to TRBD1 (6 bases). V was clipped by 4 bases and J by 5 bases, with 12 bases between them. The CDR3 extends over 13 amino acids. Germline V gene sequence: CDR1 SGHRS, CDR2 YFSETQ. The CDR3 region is CASSRTTGETQYF. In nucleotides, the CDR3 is TGCGCCAGCAGCCGGACCACAGGGGAGACCCAGTACTTC. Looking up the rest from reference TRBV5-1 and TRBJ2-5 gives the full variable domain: KAGVTQTPRYLIKTRGQQVTLSCSPISGHRSVSWYQQTPGQGLQFLFEYFSETQRNKGNFPGRFSGRQFSNSRSEMNVSTLELGDSALYLCASSRTTGETQYFGPGTRLLVL.

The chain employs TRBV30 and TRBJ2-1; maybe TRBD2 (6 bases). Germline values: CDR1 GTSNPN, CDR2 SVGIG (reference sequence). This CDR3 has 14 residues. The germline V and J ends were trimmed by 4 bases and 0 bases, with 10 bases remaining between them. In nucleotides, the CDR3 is TGTGCCTGGACGGCGGGGAGCTCCTACAATGAGCAGTTCTTC. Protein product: CAWTAGSSYNEQFF.